These 18 T cell receptor beta chains were all obtained from the same sample, sequenced in a study of shared clonotypes between healthy human individuals. Only in-frame clones appear in the TCRdb table, and some are missing; sequencing was by immunoSEQ multiplex PCR. This table has 470,000 or so clones, 81% appearing once. The sequencing sample was made of PBMCs. These receptors came from a woman in her forties in good health. Some clones in this sample may be carry-over from other donors' samples.

In its sample, this clone was seen once. This rearrangement joins TRBV7-2 to TRBJ1-5; D unclear. V was pared by 5 bases and J by 2 bases, with 13 bases between. There are 15 residues in the CDR3. Looked up from germline, CDR1 is SGHTA and CDR2 is FQGNSA. The DNA of the CDR3 is TGTGCCAGCAGCCATCCCCGGACGGGCAATCAGCCCCAGCATTTT. Amino acid sequence: CASSHPRTGNQPQHF.

As regards this clone: It is likely a read error: a sequence one base away is far more abundant. The chain has TRBV6-6 and TRBJ2-7, with D perhaps TRBD2 (6 bases). The germline gives CDR1 MNHNY, CDR2 SVGAGI (reference sequence). The CDR3 loop spans 14 amino acids. V gave up 8 bases and J gave up 1 base, with 15 bases separating them. CDR3 amino acids: CASGVAELSYEQYF. The CDR3 nucleotides are TGTGCCAGCGGGGTAGCGGAGCTATCCTACGAGCAGTACTTC.

V is TRBV6-1 and J is TRBJ1-5; tentative D call: TRBD1 (5 bases). V dropped 4 bases and J dropped 4 bases, with 11 bases sitting between them. The CDR3 is 14 residues long. Looked up from germline, CDR1 is MNHNS and CDR2 is SASEGT. CDR3 protein: CASSGRQRNQPQHF. CDR3 nucleotide sequence: TGTGCCAGCAGTGGACGACAGAGGAATCAGCCCCAGCATTTT.

In DNA form, the CDR3 reads TGTGCCTGGAGTGCAGGGACTGGCTACACCTTC. Its translation: CAWSAGTGYTF. The gene calls are TRBV30 and TRBJ1-2; the D gene is possibly TRBD1 (5 bases). The germline V gene has CDR1 GTSNPN and CDR2 SVGIG (reference sequence). This CDR3 spans 11 amino acids. V lost 1 base and J lost 7, with 7 bases in between. The full variable domain, its missing parts supplied by reference TRBV30 and TRBJ1-2, is SQTIHQWPATLVQPVGSPLSLECTVEGTSNPNLYWYRQAAGRGLQLLFYSVGIGQISSEVPQNLSASRPQDRQFILSSKKLLLSDSGFYLCAWSAGTGYTFGSGTRLTVV.

The V call is TRBV5-6, the J call TRBJ1-1; 7 bases map to TRBD1. Germline CDR1 and CDR2: SGHDT and YYEEEE. The CDR3 runs to 16 residues. Trimming took 4 bases from V and 3 from J; bases not matched to a gene: 12. CDR3 sequence (DNA): TGTGCCAGCAGCCGACAGGGTGGCGTTGTGTACACTGAAGCTTTCTTT. It specifies CASSRQGGVVYTEAFF.

The CDR3 is CASSRSYEQYF. CDR3 in DNA: TGTGCCAGCAGTCGATCCTACGAGCAGTACTTC. The chain employs TRBV11-1 and TRBJ2-7; D gene unclear. Deletions cut 6 bases from V and 1 base from J, with 4 bases between. The CDR3 runs 11 residues. The V gene's germline CDR1 is SGHAT and CDR2 FQDESV (reference sequence). Drawing the rest from reference TRBV11-1 and TRBJ2-7, the complete variable domain is EAEVAQSPRYKITEKSQAVAFWCDPISGHATLYWYRQILGQGPELLVQFQDESVVDDSQLPKDRFSAERLKGVDSTLKIQPAELGDSAMYLCASSRSYEQYFGPGTRLTVT.

This chain uses TRBV11-2 with TRBJ2-3; D remains unclear. Between the trimmed V and J ends, which lost 5 bases and 4 bases, there was a span of 10 bases. CDR1 and CDR2 (germline): SGHAT, FQNNGV. The CDR3 runs to 13 residues. Here the CDR3 DNA reads TGTGCCAGCAGCCTCCGGGTGGCAGATACGCAGTATTTT. This codes for CASSLRVADTQYF.

In this sample, this clone turned up once. A far larger clone is off by one base, so a read error is likely. Other nucleotide sequences in the sample specify the same CDR3. V gene TRBV27 combines with J gene TRBJ1-5; D gene uncertain. The V and J ends lost 6 bases and 7 bases respectively, with 13 bases between them. Per the germline V gene, CDR1 is MNHEY and CDR2 is SMNVEV (reference sequence). The CDR3 is 13 residues long. In DNA form, the CDR3 reads TGTGCCAGCAGCTTAACATTCCGCCAGCCCCAGCATTTT. It translates to CASSLTFRQPQHF.

The chain is built from TRBV27 and TRBJ2-3; TRBD2 is a possible D gene (7 bases). The CDR3 sequence is 18 residues long. V was cut by 4 bases and J by 0 bases, with 20 bases left in between. Germline CDR1 and CDR2: MNHEY and SMNVEV (reference sequence). The CDR3 region is CASSWRGGAFTSTDTQYF. In DNA form, the CDR3 reads TGTGCCAGCAGTTGGAGGGGGGGAGCGTTTACTAGCACAGATACGCAGTATTTT.

With regard to this clone: Given a far larger clone just one base away, this is likely a sequencing read error. CDR3 nucleotide sequence: TGTGCCAGCAGCCAAGGGGACAGGGATGGGACCCAGTACTTC. Protein: CASSQGDRDGTQYF. The J gene is TRBJ2-5, the V gene TRBV4-2, with 9 nucleotides matching TRBD1. After removal of 1 base from V and 7 bases from J, the junction contained 4 bases not matched to a gene. The CDR3 length is 14 residues. CDR1 is LGHNA and CDR2 is YNFKEQ in the germline V gene.

The chain joins TRBV5-1 to TRBJ2-3, with a weak D call TRBD2 (5 bases). V dropped 4 bases and J dropped 2 bases, with 17 bases sitting between them. This CDR3 is 16 amino acids long. In germline, CDR1 is SGHRS, CDR2 YFSETQ. The CDR3 coding sequence is TGCGCCAGCAGCCCCGCGTTAGCGAGTGTCACAGATACGCAGTATTTT. This translates into CASSPALASVTDTQYF.

The J gene is TRBJ2-1, the V gene TRBV6-6; D is unclear. The CDR3 runs to 16 residues. Germline assignment: CDR1 MNHNY and CDR2 SVGAGI (reference sequence). V dropped 7 bases and J dropped 5 bases, with 21 bases sitting between them. DNA for the CDR3: TGTGCCAGCAACTACCATAGGCTCGCGACCAACAATGAGCAGTTCTTC. As protein: CASNYHRLATNNEQFF.

As for this clone: This is likely an artifact of a read error, given a far larger clone one base away. Within the sample, other DNA sequences also encode this same CDR3. The V call is TRBV29-1, the J call TRBJ2-7; no firm D call. Trimming took 4 bases from V and 2 from J, leaving 12 bases between them. Germline V gene lookup returns CDR1 SQVTM and CDR2 ANQGSEA. This CDR3 has 13 residues. As DNA, the CDR3 is TGCAGCGTTGGCATGGCGGCCACCTACGAGCAGTACTTC. This translates into CSVGMAATYEQYF.

This clone was observed a few times. The chain's CDR3 is CASSPVSDTGELFF. The CDR3 DNA is TGTGCCAGCAGCCCAGTCAGTGACACCGGGGAGCTGTTTTTT. The rearrangement joins TRBV28 to TRBJ2-2; D uncertain. Per the germline V gene, CDR1 is MDHEN and CDR2 is SYDVKM. V lost 6 bases and J 3 bases, leaving 11 bases between the germline ends. CDR3 length: 14 amino acids. The full variable domain, rest sourced from reference TRBV28 and TRBJ2-2, is DVKVTQSSRYLVKRTGEKVFLECVQDMDHENMFWYRQDPGLGLRLIYFSYDVKMKEKGDIPEGYSVSREKKERFSLILESASTNQTSMYLCASSPVSDTGELFFGEGSRLTVL.

This clone has only a few counts. A much bigger clone sits one base away, suggesting this may be a read error. V and J are TRBV5-6 and TRBJ2-1, with D perhaps matching TRBD1 or TRBD2 (6 bases each). Trimming pared 5 bases from V and 4 bases from J, leaving 19 bases between. The CDR3 extends over 16 amino acids. Germline CDR1 is SGHDT and CDR2 is YYEEEE. The CDR3 protein is CASRESRGLAYNEQFF. The CDR3 region has the DNA TGTGCCAGCAGGGAGAGTCGGGGGCTAGCTTACAATGAGCAGTTCTTC.

A note on this clone: A far larger clone is off by one base, so a read error is likely. The sample holds other DNA sequences that translate to the same CDR3. V gene TRBV4-3 combines with J gene TRBJ2-7; perhaps TRBD2 as D (6 bases). Germline assignment: CDR1 LGHNA and CDR2 YSLEER. The CDR3 totals 16 residues. The CDR3 sequence: CASSQGLSGLRAEQCF. Written as DNA, the CDR3 is TGCGCCAGCAGCCAGGGATTATCGGGACTCCGGGCCGAGCAGTGCTTC.

V gene TRBV11-2 combines with J gene TRBJ2-3; D remains unclear. Germline values: CDR1 SGHAT, CDR2 FQNNGV. The V and J ends lost 5 bases and 7 bases respectively, with 13 bases between them. The CDR3 spans 13 residues. The CDR3 here is CASSGTVSHTQYF. CDR3 sequence (DNA): TGTGCCAGCAGCGGAACAGTCTCCCATACGCAGTATTTT.

This chain uses TRBV25-1 with TRBJ1-1; D not certain. CDR1 is MGHDK and CDR2 is SYGVNS in the germline V gene. CDR3 length: 13 residues. V dropped 2 bases and J dropped 1 base, with 5 bases sitting between them. The CDR3 DNA reads as TGTGCCAGCAGTGAAATGGAGAACACTGAAGCTTTCTTT. Protein product: CASSEMENTEAFF.